The T cell receptor (beta chain) under discussion was sequenced for a study of Graves' ophthalmopathy and Graves' hyperthyroidism. The sample holds a few counts of this clonotype. Amplification of the TCR beta CDR3 regions used RNA transcripts (as template). HTBI primers were used in a first-round RT-PCR, which preceded a second-round multiplex PCR. TCRdb itself ran the multiplex PCR reads through MiXCR, one entry per CDR3 protein. The table shows approximately 700,000 distinct CDR3 sequences, with roughly two fifths occurring only once. Germline CDR1 is SGDLS and CDR2 is YYNGEE. V lost 2 bases, J lost 5 bases, and 22 bases lay in between. The CDR3 is 17 amino acids.

The source is an adult man with Graves' ophthalmopathy. V and J are TRBV9 and TRBJ1-2, with D possibly matching TRBD1 (6 bases). The sequencing sample was made of peripheral blood. The CDR3 loop is CASSVDQTGSWGYGYTF. In DNA form, the CDR3 reads TGTGCCAGCAGCGTCGACCAAACAGGGAGTTGGGGATATGGCTACACCTTC. Filled out from reference TRBV9 and TRBJ1-2, the complete variable domain reads DSGVTQTPKHLITATGQRVTLRCSPRSGDLSVYWYQQSLDQGLQFLIQYYNGEERAKGNILERFSAQQFPDLHSELNLSSLELGDSALYFCASSVDQTGSWGYGYTFGSGTRLTVV.